This TCR beta chain originates from a study of cytomegalovirus exposure and HLA in healthy donors. Whole-study context: In a previous analysis, 117 million unique TCR beta sequences were found from 150 million to 200 million T cells.

The PCR ran on 60 Vbeta and 13 Jbeta primers. Sequencing used immunoSEQ multiplex PCR; TCRdb keeps in-frame clones, though not all of them. Of about 140,000 clones in the sample, 60% to 80% are singletons; the top ten hold 3.3%. The CDR3 runs 11 residues. In germline, CDR1 is MNHNS, CDR2 SASEGT. V was shortened by 7 bases and J by 0 bases, with 3 bases between the two germline ends. This receptor was taken from a man between 40 and 49 years old in good health and CMV-seronegative. What was sequenced was PBMCs. The J gene is TRBJ1-1, the V gene TRBV6-1; D is undetermined. DNA for the CDR3: TGTGCCAGCACTATGAACACTGAAGCTTTCTTT. This sequence encodes CASTMNTEAFF.